This T cell receptor beta chain is drawn from a study of T cells in Graves' hyperthyroidism and ophthalmopathy. Amplification of TCR beta CDR3 regions was performed using RNA transcripts as template. The TCR CDR3 first-round RT-PCR relied on the HTBI primer set. TCRdb ran MiXCR on the multiplex PCR reads and lists one entry per CDR3 protein. The table has under 700,000 distinct CDR3 sequences, approximately 15% seen once. V was clipped by 8 bases and J by 1 base; unmatched bases: 1. This CDR3 comprises 14 residues. CDR1 and CDR2 (germline): ENHRY, SYGVKD. The sequencing input was blood. V usage is TRBV10-3 and J usage is TRBJ2-2; TRBD2 matches 10 bases. This TCR came from a woman between 18 and 29 years old with Graves' hyperthyroidism. Here the CDR3 DNA reads TGTGCCATCCAGCGGGAGGGGAACACCGGGGAGCTGTTTTTT. It yields the protein CAIQREGNTGELFF.